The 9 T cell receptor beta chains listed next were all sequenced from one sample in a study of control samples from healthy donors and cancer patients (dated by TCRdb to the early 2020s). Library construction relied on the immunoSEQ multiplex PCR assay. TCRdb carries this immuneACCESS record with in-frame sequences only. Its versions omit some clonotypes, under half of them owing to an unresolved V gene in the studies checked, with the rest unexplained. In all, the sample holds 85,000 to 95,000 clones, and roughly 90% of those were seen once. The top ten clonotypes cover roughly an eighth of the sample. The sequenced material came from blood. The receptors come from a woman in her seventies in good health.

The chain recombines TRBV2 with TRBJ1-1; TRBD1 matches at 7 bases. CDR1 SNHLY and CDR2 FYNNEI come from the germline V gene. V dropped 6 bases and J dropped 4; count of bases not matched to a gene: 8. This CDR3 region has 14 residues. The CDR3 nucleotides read TGTGCCAGCAGGGACAGGCGGGCTGGCACTGAAGCTTTCTTT. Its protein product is CASRDRRAGTEAFF.

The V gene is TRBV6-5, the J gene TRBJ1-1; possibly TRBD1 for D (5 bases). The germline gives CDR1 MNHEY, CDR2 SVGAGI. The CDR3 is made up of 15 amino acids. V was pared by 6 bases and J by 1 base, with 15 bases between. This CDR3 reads CASRGSGAGNTEAFF. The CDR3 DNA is TGTGCCAGCAGAGGGTCCGGGGCAGGGAACACTGAAGCTTTCTTT.

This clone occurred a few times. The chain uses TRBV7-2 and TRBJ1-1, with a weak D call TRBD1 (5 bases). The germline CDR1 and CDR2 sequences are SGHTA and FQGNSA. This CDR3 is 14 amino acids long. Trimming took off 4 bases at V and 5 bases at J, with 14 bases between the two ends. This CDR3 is CASSSYGTGTEAFF. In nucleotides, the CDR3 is TGTGCCAGCAGCTCCTATGGGACGGGGACTGAAGCTTTCTTT.

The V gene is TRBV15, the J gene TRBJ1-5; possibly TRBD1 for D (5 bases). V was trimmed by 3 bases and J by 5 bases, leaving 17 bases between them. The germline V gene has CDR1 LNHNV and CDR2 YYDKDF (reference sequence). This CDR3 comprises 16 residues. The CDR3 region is CATSRELGGVDQPQHF. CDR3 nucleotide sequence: TGTGCCACCAGCAGGGAACTTGGGGGGGTGGATCAGCCCCAGCATTTT.

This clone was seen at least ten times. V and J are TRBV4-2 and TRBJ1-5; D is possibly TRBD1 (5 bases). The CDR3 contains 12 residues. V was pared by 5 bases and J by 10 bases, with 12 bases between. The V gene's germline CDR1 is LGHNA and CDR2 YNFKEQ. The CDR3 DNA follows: TGTGCCAGCAGCTGGGACGGCGGACCCCAGCATTTT. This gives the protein CASSWDGGPQHF.

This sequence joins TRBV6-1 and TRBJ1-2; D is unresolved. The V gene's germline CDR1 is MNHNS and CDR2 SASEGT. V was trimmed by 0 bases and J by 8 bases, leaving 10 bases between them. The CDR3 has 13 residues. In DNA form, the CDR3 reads TGTGCCAGCAGTGAAGCGGGCCTGGAGGGCTACACCTTC. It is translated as CASSEAGLEGYTF.

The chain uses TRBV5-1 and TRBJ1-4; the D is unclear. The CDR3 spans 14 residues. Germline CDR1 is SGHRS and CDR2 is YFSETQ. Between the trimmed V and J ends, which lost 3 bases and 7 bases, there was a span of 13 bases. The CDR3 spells CASSSGITGEKLFF. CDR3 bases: TGCGCCAGCAGCTCGGGTATCACTGGTGAAAAACTGTTTTTT.

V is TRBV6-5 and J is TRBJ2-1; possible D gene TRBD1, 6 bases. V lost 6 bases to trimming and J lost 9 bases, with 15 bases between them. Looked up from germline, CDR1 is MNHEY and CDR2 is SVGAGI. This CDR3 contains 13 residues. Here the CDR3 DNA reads TGTGCCAGCAGGGGGGCTGGTAATAGTGAGCAGTTCTTC. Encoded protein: CASRGAGNSEQFF.

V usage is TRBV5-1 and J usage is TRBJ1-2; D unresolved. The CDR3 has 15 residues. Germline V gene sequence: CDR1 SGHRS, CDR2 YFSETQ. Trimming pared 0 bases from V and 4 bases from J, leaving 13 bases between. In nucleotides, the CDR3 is TGCGCCAGCAGCTTGGAACTGGGGAGGAGCTATGGCTACACCTTC. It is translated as CASSLELGRSYGYTF.